This TCR beta chain stems from a study of blood T cell repertoires in COVID-19. In germline, CDR1 is LNHDA, CDR2 SQIVND (reference sequence). The CDR3 is 14 residues long. V lost 7 bases, J lost 1 base, and 13 bases lay in between. Some clones are missing from TCRdb's copy, which holds only in-frame ones; the method was immunoSEQ multiplex PCR. The table shows under 300,000 clones, with roughly 82% occurring only once. The sample taken for sequencing was peripheral blood. This TCR was recovered from a woman over 75 with active or convalescent COVID-19. The V and J genes are TRBV19 and TRBJ1-1; a weak D match, TRBD1 (5 bases). The CDR3 is CASTPGLGNTEAFF. DNA for the CDR3: TGTGCCAGTACCCCGGGACTGGGGAACACTGAAGCTTTCTTT. Combining the CDR3 with reference TRBV19 and TRBJ1-1 gives the whole variable domain DGGITQSPKYLFRKEGQNVTLSCEQNLNHDAMYWYRQDPGQGLRLIYYSQIVNDFQKGDIAEGYSVSREKKESFPLTVTSAQKNPTAFYLCASTPGLGNTEAFFGQGTRLTVV.